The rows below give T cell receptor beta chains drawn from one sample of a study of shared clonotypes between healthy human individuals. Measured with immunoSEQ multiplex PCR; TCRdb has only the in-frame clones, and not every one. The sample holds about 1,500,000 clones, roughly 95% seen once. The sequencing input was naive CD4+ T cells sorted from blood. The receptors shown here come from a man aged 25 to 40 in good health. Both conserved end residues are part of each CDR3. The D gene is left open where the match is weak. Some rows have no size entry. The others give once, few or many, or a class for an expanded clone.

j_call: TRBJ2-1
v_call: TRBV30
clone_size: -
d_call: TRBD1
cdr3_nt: TGTGCCTGGAGTGTACGGGGCGGTTGGGCCGGGACAGGGTATGGTGACAATGAGCAGTTCTTC
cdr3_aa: CAWSVRGGWAGTGYGDNEQFF

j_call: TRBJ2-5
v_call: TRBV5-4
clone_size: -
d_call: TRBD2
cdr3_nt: TGTGCCAGCAGAGCCGGGACTAGTGTCAGGGAGACCCAGTACTTC
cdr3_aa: CASRAGTSVRETQYF

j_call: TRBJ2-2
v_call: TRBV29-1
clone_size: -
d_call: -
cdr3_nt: TGCAGCGTTGAAGTAGTTTCCGGGGAGCTGTTTTTT
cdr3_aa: CSVEVVSGELFF

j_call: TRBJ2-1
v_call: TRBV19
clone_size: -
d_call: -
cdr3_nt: TGTGCCAGTAGTATAGTGGCAGCAGGGCCCAATGAGCAGTTCTTC
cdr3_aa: CASSIVAAGPNEQFF

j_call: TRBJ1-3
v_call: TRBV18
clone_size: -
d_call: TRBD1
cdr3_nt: TGTGCCAGCTCACCACGGACAGGGACGAGCTCTGGAAACACCATATATTTT
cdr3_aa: CASSPRTGTSSGNTIYF

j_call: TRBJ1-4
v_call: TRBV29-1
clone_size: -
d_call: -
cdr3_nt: TGCAGCGTTAATTGGGGGGAAAAACTGTTTTTT
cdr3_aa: CSVNWGEKLFF

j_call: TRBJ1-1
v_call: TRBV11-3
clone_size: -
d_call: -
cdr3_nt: TGTGCCAGCAGCCTGAAGGGCAACACTGAAGCTTTCTTT
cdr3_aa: CASSLKGNTEAFF

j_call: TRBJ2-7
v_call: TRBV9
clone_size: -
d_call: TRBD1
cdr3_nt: TGTGCCAGCAGCGTTGGACAGGGGGACTACGAGCAGTACTTC
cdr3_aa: CASSVGQGDYEQYF

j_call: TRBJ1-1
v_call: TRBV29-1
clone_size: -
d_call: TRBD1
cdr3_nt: TGCAGCGTTAACAGGGGAAACACTGAAGCTTTCTTT
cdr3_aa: CSVNRGNTEAFF

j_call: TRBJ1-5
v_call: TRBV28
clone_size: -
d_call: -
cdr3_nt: TGTGCCAGCACGCCAGACCACCCTGGGACTCAGCCCCAGCATTTT
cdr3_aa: CASTPDHPGTQPQHF

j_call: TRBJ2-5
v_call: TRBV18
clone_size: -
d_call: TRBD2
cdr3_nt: TGTGCCAGCTCACCACCCGGACTAGCGGGATCCACACAAGAGACCCAGTACTTC
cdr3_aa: CASSPPGLAGSTQETQYF

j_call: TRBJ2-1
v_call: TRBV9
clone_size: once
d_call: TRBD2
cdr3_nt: TGTGCCAGCAGCGGTAGCGGGAGGAACTCCTACAATGAGCAGTTCTTC
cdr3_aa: CASSGSGRNSYNEQFF

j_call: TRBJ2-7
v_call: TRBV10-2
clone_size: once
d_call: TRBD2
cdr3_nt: TGCGCCAGCAGCAAGACTAGCAAAGAGCAGTACTTC
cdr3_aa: CASSKTSKEQYF